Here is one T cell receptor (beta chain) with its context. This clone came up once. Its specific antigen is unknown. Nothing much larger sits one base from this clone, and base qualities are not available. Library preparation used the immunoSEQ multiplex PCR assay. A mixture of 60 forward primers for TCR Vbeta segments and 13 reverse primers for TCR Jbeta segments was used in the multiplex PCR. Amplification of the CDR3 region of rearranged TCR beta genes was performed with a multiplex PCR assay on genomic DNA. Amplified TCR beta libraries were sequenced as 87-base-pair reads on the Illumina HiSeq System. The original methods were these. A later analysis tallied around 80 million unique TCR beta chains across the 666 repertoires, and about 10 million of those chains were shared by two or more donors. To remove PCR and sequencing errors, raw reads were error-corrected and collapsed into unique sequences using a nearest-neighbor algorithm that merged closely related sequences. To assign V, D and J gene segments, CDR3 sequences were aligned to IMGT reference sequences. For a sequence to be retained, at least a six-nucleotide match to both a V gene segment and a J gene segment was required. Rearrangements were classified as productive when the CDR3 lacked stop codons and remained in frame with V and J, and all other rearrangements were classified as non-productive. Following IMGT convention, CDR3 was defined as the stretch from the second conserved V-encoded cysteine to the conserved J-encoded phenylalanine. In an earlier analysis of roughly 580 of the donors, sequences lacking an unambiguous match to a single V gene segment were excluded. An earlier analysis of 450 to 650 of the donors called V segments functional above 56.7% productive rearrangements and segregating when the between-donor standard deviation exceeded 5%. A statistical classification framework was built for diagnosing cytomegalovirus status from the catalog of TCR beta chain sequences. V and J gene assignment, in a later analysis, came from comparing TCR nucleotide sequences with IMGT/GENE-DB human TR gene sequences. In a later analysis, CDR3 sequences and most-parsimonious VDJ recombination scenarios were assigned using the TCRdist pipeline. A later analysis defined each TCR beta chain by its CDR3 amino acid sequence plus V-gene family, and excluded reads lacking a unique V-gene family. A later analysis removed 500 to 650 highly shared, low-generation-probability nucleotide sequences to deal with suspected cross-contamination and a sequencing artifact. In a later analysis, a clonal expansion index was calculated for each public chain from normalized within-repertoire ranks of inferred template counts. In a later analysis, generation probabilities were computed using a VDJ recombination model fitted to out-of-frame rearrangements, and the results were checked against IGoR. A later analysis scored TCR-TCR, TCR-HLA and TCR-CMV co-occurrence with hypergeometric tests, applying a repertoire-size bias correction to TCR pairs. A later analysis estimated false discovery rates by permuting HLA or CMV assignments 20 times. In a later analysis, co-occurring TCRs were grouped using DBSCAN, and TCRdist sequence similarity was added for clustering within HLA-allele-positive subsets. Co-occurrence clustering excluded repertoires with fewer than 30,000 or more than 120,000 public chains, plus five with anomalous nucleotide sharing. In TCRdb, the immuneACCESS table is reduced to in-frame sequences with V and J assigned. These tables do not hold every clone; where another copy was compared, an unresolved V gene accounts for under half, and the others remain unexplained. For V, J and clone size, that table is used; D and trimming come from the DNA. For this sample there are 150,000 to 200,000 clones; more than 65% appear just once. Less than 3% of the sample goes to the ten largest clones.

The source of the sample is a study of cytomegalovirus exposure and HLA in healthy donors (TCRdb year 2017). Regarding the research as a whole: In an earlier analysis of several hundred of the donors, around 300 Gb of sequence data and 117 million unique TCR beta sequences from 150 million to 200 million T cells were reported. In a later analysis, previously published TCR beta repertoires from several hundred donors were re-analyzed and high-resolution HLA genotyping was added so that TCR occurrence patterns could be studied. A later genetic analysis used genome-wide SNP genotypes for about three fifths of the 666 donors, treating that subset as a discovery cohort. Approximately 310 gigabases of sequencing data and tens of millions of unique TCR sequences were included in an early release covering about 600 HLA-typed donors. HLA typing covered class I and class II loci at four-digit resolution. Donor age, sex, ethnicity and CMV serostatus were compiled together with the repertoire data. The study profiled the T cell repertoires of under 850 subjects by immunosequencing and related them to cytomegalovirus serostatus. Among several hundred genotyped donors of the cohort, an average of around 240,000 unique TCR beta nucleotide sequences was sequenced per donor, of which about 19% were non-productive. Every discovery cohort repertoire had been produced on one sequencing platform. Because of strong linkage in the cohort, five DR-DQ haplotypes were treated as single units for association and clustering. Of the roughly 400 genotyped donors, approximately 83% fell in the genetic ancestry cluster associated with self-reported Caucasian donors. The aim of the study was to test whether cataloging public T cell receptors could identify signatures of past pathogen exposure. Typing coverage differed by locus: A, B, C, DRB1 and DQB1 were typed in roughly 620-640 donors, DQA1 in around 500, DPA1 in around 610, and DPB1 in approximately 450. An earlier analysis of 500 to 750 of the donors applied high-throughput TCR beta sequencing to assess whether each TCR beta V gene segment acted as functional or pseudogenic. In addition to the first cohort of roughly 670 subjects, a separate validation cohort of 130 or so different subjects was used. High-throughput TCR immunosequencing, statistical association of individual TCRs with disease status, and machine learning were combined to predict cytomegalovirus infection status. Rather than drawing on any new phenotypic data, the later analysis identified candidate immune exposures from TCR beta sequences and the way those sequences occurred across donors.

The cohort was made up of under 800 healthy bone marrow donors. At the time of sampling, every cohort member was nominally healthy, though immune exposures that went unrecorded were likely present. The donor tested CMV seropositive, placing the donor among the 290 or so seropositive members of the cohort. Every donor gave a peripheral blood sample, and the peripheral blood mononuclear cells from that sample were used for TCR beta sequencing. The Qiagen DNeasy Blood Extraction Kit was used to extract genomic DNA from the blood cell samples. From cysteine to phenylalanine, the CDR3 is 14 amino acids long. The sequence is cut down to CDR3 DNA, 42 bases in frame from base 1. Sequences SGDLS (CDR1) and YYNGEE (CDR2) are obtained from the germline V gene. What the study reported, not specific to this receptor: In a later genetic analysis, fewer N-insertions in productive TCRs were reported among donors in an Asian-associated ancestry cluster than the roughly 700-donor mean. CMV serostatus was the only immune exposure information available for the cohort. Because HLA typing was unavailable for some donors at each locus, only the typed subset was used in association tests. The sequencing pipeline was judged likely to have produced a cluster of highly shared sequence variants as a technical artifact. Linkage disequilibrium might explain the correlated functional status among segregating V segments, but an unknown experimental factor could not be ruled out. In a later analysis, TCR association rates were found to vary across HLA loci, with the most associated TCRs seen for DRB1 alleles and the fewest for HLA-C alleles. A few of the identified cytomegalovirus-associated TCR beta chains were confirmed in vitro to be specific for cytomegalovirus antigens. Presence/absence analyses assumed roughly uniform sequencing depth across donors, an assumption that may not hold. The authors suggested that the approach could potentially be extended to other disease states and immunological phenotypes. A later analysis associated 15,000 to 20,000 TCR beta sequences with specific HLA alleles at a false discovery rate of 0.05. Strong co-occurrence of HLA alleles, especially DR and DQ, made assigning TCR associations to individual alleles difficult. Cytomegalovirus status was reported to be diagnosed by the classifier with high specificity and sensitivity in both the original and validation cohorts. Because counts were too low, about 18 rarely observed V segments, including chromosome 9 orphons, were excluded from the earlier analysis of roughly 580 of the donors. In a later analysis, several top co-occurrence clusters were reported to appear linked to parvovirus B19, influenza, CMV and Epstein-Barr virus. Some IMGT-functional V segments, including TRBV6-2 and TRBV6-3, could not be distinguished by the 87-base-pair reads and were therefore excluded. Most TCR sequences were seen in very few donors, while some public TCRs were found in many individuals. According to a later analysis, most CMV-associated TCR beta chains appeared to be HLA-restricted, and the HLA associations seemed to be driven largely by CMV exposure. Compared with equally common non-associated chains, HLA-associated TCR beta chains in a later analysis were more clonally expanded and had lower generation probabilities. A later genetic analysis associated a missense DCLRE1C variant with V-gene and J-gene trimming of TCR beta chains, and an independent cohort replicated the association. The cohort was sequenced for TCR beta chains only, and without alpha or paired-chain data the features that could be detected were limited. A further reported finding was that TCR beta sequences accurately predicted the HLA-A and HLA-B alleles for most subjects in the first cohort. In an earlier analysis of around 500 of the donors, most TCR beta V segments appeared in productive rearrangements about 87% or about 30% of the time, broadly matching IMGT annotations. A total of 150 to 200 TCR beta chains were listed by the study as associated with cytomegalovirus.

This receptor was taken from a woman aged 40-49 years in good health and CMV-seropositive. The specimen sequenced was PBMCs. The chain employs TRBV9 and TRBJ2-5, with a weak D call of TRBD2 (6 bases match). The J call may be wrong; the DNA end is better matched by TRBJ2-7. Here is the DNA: TGTGCCAGCAGCGGTCTAGCGACGCCCTACGAGCAGTACTTC. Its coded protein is CASSGLATPYEQYF.